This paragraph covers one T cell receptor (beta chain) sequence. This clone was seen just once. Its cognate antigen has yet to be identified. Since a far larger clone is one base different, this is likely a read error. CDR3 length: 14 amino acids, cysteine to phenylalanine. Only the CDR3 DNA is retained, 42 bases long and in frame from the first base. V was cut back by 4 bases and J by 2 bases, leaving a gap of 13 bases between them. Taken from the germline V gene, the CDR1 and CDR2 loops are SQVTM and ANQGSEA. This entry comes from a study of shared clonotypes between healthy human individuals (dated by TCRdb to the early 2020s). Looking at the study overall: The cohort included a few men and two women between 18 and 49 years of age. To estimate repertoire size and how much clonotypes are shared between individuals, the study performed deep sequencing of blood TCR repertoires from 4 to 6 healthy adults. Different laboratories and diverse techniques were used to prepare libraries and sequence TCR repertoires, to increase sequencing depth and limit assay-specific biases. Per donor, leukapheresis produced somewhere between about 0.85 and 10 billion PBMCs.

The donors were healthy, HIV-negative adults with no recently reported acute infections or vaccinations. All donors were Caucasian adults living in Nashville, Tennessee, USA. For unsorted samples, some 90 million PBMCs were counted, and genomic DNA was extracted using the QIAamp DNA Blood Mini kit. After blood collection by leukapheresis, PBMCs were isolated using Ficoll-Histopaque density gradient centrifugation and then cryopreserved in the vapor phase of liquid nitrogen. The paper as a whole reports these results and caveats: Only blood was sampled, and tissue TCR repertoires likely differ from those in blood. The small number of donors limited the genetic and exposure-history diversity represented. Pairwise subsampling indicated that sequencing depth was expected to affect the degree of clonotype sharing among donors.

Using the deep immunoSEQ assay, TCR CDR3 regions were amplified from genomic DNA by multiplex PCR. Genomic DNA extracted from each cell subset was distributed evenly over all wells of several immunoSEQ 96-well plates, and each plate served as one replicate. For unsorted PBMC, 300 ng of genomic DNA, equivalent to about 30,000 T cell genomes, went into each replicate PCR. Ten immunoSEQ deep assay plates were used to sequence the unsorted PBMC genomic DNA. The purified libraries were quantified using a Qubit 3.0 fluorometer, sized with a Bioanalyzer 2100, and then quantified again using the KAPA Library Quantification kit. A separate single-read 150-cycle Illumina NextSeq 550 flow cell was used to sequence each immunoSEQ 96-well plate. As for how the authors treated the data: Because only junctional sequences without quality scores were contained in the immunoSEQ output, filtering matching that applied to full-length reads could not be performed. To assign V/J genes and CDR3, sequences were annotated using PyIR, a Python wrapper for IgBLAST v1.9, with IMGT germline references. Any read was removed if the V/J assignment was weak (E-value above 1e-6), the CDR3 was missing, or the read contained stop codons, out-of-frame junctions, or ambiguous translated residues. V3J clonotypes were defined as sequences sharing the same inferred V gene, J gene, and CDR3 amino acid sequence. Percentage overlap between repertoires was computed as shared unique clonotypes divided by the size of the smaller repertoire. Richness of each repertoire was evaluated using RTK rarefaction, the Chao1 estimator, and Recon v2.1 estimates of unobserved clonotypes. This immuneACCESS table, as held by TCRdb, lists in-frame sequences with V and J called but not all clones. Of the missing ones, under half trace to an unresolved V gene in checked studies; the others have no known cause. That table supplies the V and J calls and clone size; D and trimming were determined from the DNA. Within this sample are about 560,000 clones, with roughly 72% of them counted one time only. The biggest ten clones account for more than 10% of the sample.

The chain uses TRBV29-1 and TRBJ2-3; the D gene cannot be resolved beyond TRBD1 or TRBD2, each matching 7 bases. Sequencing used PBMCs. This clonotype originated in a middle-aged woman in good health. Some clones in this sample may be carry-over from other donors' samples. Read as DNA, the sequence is TGCAGCGTTGTTCAGGGGGGGAACACAGATACGCAGTATTTT. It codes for CSVVQGGNTDTQYF.